This is a list of T cell receptor beta chains from one sample in a study of blood T cell repertoires in COVID-19. Measured with immunoSEQ multiplex PCR; TCRdb has only the in-frame clones, and not every one. The sample contains 25,000 to 35,000 clones, 84% of which appear only once. Sample: peripheral blood. These receptors all come from a human donor in a cohort sampled during active COVID-19. The CDR3 runs from the conserved cysteine through the conserved F or W. Each record gives: clone size, D gene, J gene, V gene, CDR3 DNA, CDR3 protein. A D gene is named only where the DNA matches it firmly. Where a row states a size, it is once, few, many or the class of an expanded clone; other rows omit it.

NA | TRBD1 | TRBJ2-5 | TRBV28 | TGTGCCAGCAGAGGTGACGGGACAGGGGAAGAGACCCAGTACTTC | CASRGDGTGEETQYF
NA | TRBD2 | TRBJ2-1 | TRBV13 | TGTGCCAGCAGACCTCGGGGGGGCCGTAATGAGCAGTTCTTC | CASRPRGGRNEQFF
NA | TRBD2 | TRBJ2-1 | TRBV3-1/TRBV3-2 | TGTGCCAGCAGCCTCCCAGCGGGGGCATACAATGAGCAGTTCTTC | CASSLPAGAYNEQFF
NA | NA | TRBJ1-4 | TRBV5-5 | TGTGCCAGCAGCTTAAGGGGTACTAATGAAAAACTGTTTTTT | CASSLRGTNEKLFF
once | TRBD1 | TRBJ2-7 | TRBV6-2/TRBV6-3 | TGTGCCAGCAGCCGCCCTCTGGTAACAGGGGGCACGAACGAGCAGTACTTC | CASSRPLVTGGTNEQYF
NA | NA | TRBJ1-4 | TRBV28 | TGTGCCAGCCACCCTCGGCTAGGAGCTAATGAAAAACTGTTTTTT | CASHPRLGANEKLFF
NA | TRBD1 | TRBJ2-2 | TRBV5-6 | TGTGCCAGCAGAAGGACAGGGAACACCGGGGAGCTGTTTTTT | CASRRTGNTGELFF
NA | NA | TRBJ2-1 | TRBV24-1 | TGTGCCACCAGTGATCCGGGGACTAATGAGCAGTTCTTC | CATSDPGTNEQFF
NA | NA | TRBJ1-6 | TRBV6-2/TRBV6-3 | TGTGCCAGCAGCTGGGGAGGCTCCCTCCACTTT | CASSWGGSLHF
NA | NA | TRBJ2-7 | TRBV11-1 | TGTGCCAGCAGCTCCGGGACACGACACTACGAGCAGTACTTC | CASSSGTRHYEQYF
NA | NA | TRBJ2-1 | TRBV3-1/TRBV3-2 | TGTGCCAGCAGCCTGGACTCAACAAGCTCCTACAATGAGCAGTTCTTC | CASSLDSTSSYNEQFF
NA | NA | TRBJ2-3 | TRBV18 | TGTGCCAGCTCACCACCCCCGGGAGAACACACAGATACGCAGTATTTT | CASSPPPGEHTDTQYF
NA | TRBD1 | TRBJ1-2 | TRBV24-1 | TGTGCCACCAGTGATTCCTATGGACAGGGATACTTC | CATSDSYGQGYF
NA | NA | TRBJ1-4 | TRBV6-1 | TGTGCCAGCCGTGACACAGGGTGGGACGAAAAACTGTTTTTT | CASRDTGWDEKLFF
NA | NA | TRBJ1-1 | TRBV5-1 | TGCGCCAGCAGCTTGAGAAGGGAGAATTCTGAAGCTTTCTTT | CASSLRRENSEAFF
NA | NA | TRBJ2-2 | TRBV5-1 | TGCGCCAGCAGCAGCGCAGGGCACGGGGAGCTGTTTTTT | CASSSAGHGELFF